These 2 T cell receptor beta chains originate from one sample sequenced in a study of control samples from healthy donors and cancer patients. The protocol was immunoSEQ multiplex PCR, while the TCRdb copy is restricted to in-frame clones and leaves out a portion. Among about 120,000 clones listed, 85% to 95% were seen once. The sample consisted of PBMCs. The receptors shown here come from a man at least 80 years old with head and neck cancer.

V usage is TRBV11-3 and J usage is TRBJ2-7; possible D gene TRBD2, 6 bases. Germline CDR1 is SGHNT and CDR2 is YENEEA. V dropped 0 bases and J dropped 6 bases, with 9 bases sitting between them. The CDR3 has 13 residues. The CDR3 DNA reads TGTGCCAGCAGCTTAGATTTCGGGAGCGAGCAGTACTTC. Translating it yields CASSLDFGSEQYF.

This clone was counted ten times or more. The chain employs TRBV6-2 or TRBV6-3 and TRBJ2-7, with 10 bases that match TRBD2. From germline, CDR1 is MNHEY and CDR2 SVGEGT. The CDR3 spans 14 residues. V trimming: 6 bases; J trimming: 4 bases; junction bases outside the gene matches: 6. The CDR3 bases are TGTGCCAGCAGCCCCGGACTAGCGGAATACGAGCAGTACTTC. It translates to CASSPGLAEYEQYF.